This T cell receptor (beta chain) was captured by sequencing in a study of CXCR3-negative and CXCR3-positive naive CD8 T cells. The study made its TRB cDNA libraries by 5' RACE, adding UMI labels. TCRdb re-called the 5' RACE reads, yielding one record per CDR3 amino acid sequence without DNA. The sample's table shows some 130,000 distinct CDR3 sequences. Germline V gives CDR1 LGHNA, CDR2 YSLEER. This CDR3 has 15 amino acids. Findings and caveats of the study: Fresh PBMCs were used in most assays, and CXCR3 expression partially decreased after cryopreservation. Both naive subsets, CXCR3-negative and CXCR3-positive, displayed similar TRBV-TRBJ usage, unlike memory cells.

A word on this clonotype: Antigen: not known.

The CD45RO-CCR7+CD27+CD95- phenotype denoted naive CD8+ T cells. The chain uses TRBV4-3 and TRBJ2-3; as DNA is missing, the TRBD1 call by TCRdb cannot be tested. The source is a human donor in good health. Some clones in this sample may be carry-over from other donors' samples. The sample taken for sequencing was naive CXCR3- CD8+ T cells from blood. Subset reported: CD45RO-CCR7+CD27+CD95- naive CD8+ T cells lacking CXCR3 (TNR3-). CDR3 amino acids: CASSQARGSEDTQYF.